This T cell receptor (beta chain) derives from a study of response to subunit inactivated influenza vaccine. This clonotype was seen repeatedly, ten times or more. The antigen is not known. Each CDR3 protein gets one entry after TCRdb re-called the RT-PCR reads with MiXCR. The table lists 800,000 to 1,000,000 distinct CDR3 sequences, about 20% of them singletons. Overall study findings and caveats: Every seasonal influenza vaccination brings in few new T cells, the authors suggested.

Germline V gene lookup returns CDR1 SGHDT and CDR2 YYEEEE. The V and J ends lost 0 bases and 9 bases, in that order; junction bases with no gene match: 14. The CDR3 is 17 amino acids. The clonotype comes from a man aged 50-59 years who received an inactivated influenza vaccine. This specimen consisted of PBMCs from blood, obtained about 5 days after vaccination. The rearrangement links TRBV5-6 to TRBJ2-1; 8 positions agree with TRBD1. DNA of the CDR3: TGTGCCAGCAGCTTGGCCAAGTCGCAGGGGGCAACGGGTGAGCAGTTCTTC. It codes for CASSLAKSQGATGEQFF.